A single sample is the source of the 14 T cell receptor beta chains below, sequenced in a study of OX40 agonist ivuxolimab in advanced cancers. Sequenced by immunoSEQ multiplex PCR; TCRdb stores in-frame clones only, minus some. The sample has under 75,000 clones, around 90% seen once. Sequencing used CD4+ or CD8+ T cells sorted from blood, obtained in a trial of the OX40 agonist ivuxolimab. The receptors come from an adult with an advanced solid tumor such as melanoma, head and neck, liver or kidney cancer.

The chain carries TRBV7-3 and TRBJ2-3; 7 bases agree with TRBD2. This CDR3 region has 15 residues. Trimming cost V 1 base and J 1 base; bases outside gene matches: 2. Germline V lookup: CDR1 SGHTA, CDR2 FQGTGA. CDR3 residues: CASSLNGGGTDTQYF. CDR3 coding DNA: TGTGCCAGCAGCTTAAATGGGGGGGGCACAGATACGCAGTATTTT.

The chain carries TRBV2 and TRBJ1-1; D is unclear. This CDR3 comprises 13 residues. With 7 bases removed from V and 3 bases from J, the gap between germline ends came to 12 bases. The germline gives CDR1 SNHLY, CDR2 FYNNEI. The CDR3 sequence is CASILSEDTEAFF. The CDR3 DNA sequence: TGTGCCAGCATATTGTCAGAGGACACTGAAGCTTTCTTT.

The V call is TRBV4-1, the J call TRBJ1-3; D remains unclear. V was trimmed by 0 bases and J by 3 bases, leaving 12 bases between them. The CDR3 is 16 amino acids. Looked up from germline, CDR1 is MGHRA and CDR2 is YSYEKL. The CDR3 DNA reads TGCGCCAGCAGCCAAGATGGCAGGAATGGTGGAAACACCATATATTTT. It translates to CASSQDGRNGGNTIYF.

V and J are TRBV5-4 and TRBJ2-3; 11 bases align to TRBD1. Germline CDR1 reads SGHNT; CDR2 reads YYREEE (reference sequence). The CDR3 loop spans 14 amino acids. V lost 3 bases and J lost 5; bases outside the gene matches: 2. CDR3 sequence: CASSSGQGGDTQYF. The CDR3 DNA follows: TGTGCCAGCAGCTCGGGACAGGGGGGAGATACGCAGTATTTT.

V is TRBV28 and J is TRBJ2-3; no definite D call. Germline CDR1 reads MDHEN; CDR2 reads SYDVKM. V lost 6 bases and J lost 5, with 9 bases in between. This CDR3 is 12 amino acids long. The CDR3 DNA is TGTGCCAGCAGCGGGTCTGTAGATACGCAGTATTTT. It encodes CASSGSVDTQYF.

The chain links TRBV27 to TRBJ1-1; D gene ambiguous. There are 13 residues in the CDR3. V dropped 7 bases and J dropped 1 base, with 10 bases sitting between them. Germline V gives CDR1 MNHEY, CDR2 SMNVEV (reference sequence). DNA for the CDR3: TGTGCCAGCAAGGCGACACGGAACACTGAAGCTTTCTTT. Translating gives CASKATRNTEAFF.

The chain combines TRBV19 with TRBJ1-5; 8 bases are shared with TRBD1. Germline V gene data show CDR1 as LNHDA and CDR2 as SQIVND (reference sequence). The CDR3 runs to 16 residues. Losses at the gene ends were 0 bases for V and 6 bases for J; bases not matched to a gene: 7. CDR3 residues: CASSIDPGGYSQPQHF. The CDR3 nucleotides are TGTGCCAGTAGTATAGATCCAGGGGGCTACAGTCAGCCCCAGCATTTT.

The chain uses TRBV6-5 and TRBJ2-3; 11 bases agree with TRBD2. The CDR3 totals 15 residues. In germline, CDR1 is MNHEY, CDR2 SVGAGI. With 2 bases clipped from V and 5 bases from J, the junction kept 3 bases outside the gene matches. CDR3 region: CASSYISGRGDTQYF. In DNA form, the CDR3 reads TGTGCCAGCAGTTACATTAGCGGGAGGGGAGATACGCAGTATTTT.

This chain links TRBV28 with TRBJ1-1, with D perhaps TRBD1 (5 bases). Germline CDR1 MDHEN, CDR2 SYDVKM. V was clipped by 0 bases and J by 11 bases, with 16 bases between them. The CDR3 is 14 residues long. CDR3 loop: CASSLWTDMNSAFF. The CDR3 coding sequence is TGTGCCAGCAGTTTATGGACAGACATGAATTCGGCTTTCTTT.

The rearrangement uses TRBV5-1 and TRBJ2-7, with 10 bases aligning to TRBD2. This CDR3 contains 19 residues. Trimming at V came to 0 bases and at J to 4 bases, leaving 16 bases not matched to a gene. Germline V CDR1 and CDR2: SGHRS, YFSETQ. The DNA of the CDR3 is TGCGCCAGCAGCTTGGTTGTAGTATTGCTAGCGGGAGTTCGGTACGAGCAGTACTTC. It specifies CASSLVVVLLAGVRYEQYF.

The chain carries TRBV25-1 and TRBJ2-1; possibly TRBD2 for D (5 bases). The CDR3 consists of 10 residues. Germline V CDR1 and CDR2: MGHDK, SYGVNS. The V and J ends lost 6 bases and 8 bases respectively, with 5 bases between them. CDR3 coding DNA: TGTGCCAGCAGGAGGGATGAGCAGTTCTTC. Its translation is CASRRDEQFF.

The chain carries TRBV30 and TRBJ2-5; TRBD1 matches at 9 bases. The CDR3 loop spans 12 amino acids. V dropped 5 bases and J dropped 2; count of bases not matched to a gene: 0. Germline loops: CDR1 GTSNPN, CDR2 SVGIG (reference sequence). CDR3 region: CAWDRGQETQYF. The DNA of the CDR3 is TGTGCCTGGGACAGGGGGCAAGAGACCCAGTACTTC.

The count of this clone is one. CDR3 DNA sequence: TGTGCCAGTAGTACCCCAGGGGCGCGGAACGAGCAGTACTTC. Translating gives CASSTPGARNEQYF. This chain uses TRBV19 with TRBJ2-7; TRBD1 is a possible D gene (6 bases). V was cut by 4 bases and J by 5 bases, with 15 bases left in between. Germline V gene data show CDR1 as LNHDA and CDR2 as SQIVND (reference sequence). This CDR3 spans 14 amino acids. The full variable domain, completed using reference TRBV19 and TRBJ2-7, is DGGITQSPKYLFRKEGQNVTLSCEQNLNHDAMYWYRQDPGQGLRLIYYSQIVNDFQKGDIAEGYSVSREKKESFPLTVTSAQKNPTAFYLCASSTPGARNEQYFGPGTRLTVT.

This clone has only one observation. The V gene is TRBV27, the J gene TRBJ2-4, with TRBD1 identical over 10 bases. The CDR3 has 19 amino acids. J was trimmed by 2 bases and V by 3 bases; bases with no gene match: 13. The germline V gene encodes CDR1 MNHEY and CDR2 SMNVEV (reference sequence). CDR3 sequence reads: CASSFSTGGVDVTKNIQYF. The CDR3 DNA follows: TGTGCCAGCAGTTTTTCGACAGGGGGCGTTGATGTAACCAAAAACATTCAGTACTTC.